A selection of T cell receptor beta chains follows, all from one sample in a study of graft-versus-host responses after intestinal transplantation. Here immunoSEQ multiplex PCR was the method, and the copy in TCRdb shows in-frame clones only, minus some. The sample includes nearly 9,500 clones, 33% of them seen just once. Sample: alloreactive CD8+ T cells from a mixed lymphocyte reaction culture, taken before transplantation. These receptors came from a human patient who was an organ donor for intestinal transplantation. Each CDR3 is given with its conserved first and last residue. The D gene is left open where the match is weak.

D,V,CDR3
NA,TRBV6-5,CASSDDLDYEQYF
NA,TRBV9,CASSGGVGSYEQYF
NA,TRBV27,CASSLGGYNQPQHF
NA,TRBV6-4,CASSGSLENEQFF
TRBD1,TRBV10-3,CAISESRFMGQGRETQYF
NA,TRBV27,CASSLMGGGTYEQYF
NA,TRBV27,CASSLQDSLYEQYF
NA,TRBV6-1,CASSGRGKGSGEQYF
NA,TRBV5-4,CASSSRRGNIQYF
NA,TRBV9,CASSTPRSGTGSTDTQYF
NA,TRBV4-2,CASSQEGGGLYNEQFF
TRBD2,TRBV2,CASSVLGTSGRVDEQFF
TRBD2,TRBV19,CASSALAARTGELFF
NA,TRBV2,CASSGGKEFPYEQYF
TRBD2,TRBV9,CASSVGGGLDTQYF
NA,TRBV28,CASCYRWGLGFPTDTQYF